This TCR beta chain was found in a study of T cell repertoires in cytomegalovirus infection. TCRdb analysed the reads with MiXCR anew, one entry per CDR3 protein. This table has approximately 190,000 distinct CDR3 sequences, about 28% appearing once. Only a few counts were recorded for this clonotype. An end of the junction differs from the germline gene, which may be a read error. The sequenced material came from PBMCs. This receptor was obtained from a human donor in good health (CMV status not recorded). Some clones in this sample may be carry-over from other donors' samples.

The CDR3 nucleotides are TGCGCCAGCAACTTGGACGGGACACTGTCCTACGAGCAGTACTTC. Its translation: CASNLDGTLSYEQYF. The chain is built from TRBV5-1 and TRBJ2-7; possible D gene TRBD1, 6 bases. The length of the CDR3 is 15 residues. Per the germline V gene, CDR1 is SGHRS and CDR2 is YFSETQ.